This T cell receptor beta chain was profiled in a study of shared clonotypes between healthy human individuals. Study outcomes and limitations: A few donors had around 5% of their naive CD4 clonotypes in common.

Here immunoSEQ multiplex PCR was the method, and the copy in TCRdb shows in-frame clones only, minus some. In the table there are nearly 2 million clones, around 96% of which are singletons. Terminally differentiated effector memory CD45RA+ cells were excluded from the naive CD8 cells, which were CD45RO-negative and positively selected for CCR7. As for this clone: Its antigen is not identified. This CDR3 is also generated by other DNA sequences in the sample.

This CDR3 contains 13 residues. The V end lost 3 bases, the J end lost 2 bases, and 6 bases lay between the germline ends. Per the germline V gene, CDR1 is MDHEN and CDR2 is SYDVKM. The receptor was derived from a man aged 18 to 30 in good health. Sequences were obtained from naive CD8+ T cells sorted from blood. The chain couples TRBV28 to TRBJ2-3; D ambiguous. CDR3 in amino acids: CASSFRFTDTQYF. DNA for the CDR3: TGTGCCAGCAGTTTCCGATTCACAGATACGCAGTATTTT. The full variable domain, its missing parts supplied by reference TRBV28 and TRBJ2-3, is DVKVTQSSRYLVKRTGEKVFLECVQDMDHENMFWYRQDPGLGLRLIYFSYDVKMKEKGDIPEGYSVSREKKERFSLILESASTNQTSMYLCASSFRFTDTQYFGPGTRLTVL.